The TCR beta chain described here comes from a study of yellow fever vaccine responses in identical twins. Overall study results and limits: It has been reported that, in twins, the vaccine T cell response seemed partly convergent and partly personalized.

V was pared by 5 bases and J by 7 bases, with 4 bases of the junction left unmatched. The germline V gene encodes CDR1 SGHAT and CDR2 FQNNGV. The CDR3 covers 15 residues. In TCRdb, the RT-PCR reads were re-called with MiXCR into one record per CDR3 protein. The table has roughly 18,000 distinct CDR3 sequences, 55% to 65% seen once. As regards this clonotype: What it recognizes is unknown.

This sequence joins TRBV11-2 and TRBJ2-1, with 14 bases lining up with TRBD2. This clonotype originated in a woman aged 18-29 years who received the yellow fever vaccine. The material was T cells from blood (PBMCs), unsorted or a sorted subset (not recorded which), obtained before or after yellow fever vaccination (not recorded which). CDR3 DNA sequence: TGTGCCAGCAGCCCTCGGACTAGCGGGAGGAATGAGCAGTTCTTC. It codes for CASSPRTSGRNEQFF.